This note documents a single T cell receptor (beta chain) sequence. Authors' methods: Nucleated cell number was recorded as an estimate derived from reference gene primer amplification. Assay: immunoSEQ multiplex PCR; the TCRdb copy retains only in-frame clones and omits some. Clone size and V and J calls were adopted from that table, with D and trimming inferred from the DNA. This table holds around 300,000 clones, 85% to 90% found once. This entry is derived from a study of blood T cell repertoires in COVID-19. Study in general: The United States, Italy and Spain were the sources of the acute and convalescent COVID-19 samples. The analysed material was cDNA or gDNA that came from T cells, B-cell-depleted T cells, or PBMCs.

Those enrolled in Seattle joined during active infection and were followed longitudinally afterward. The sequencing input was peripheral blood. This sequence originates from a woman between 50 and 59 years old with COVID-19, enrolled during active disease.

The DNA of the CDR3 is TGTGCCAGCAGCTTGGGACTAGCGCCCACCGGGGAGCTGTTTTTT. This gives the protein CASSLGLAPTGELFF. This rearrangement joins TRBV5-4 to TRBJ2-2; TRBD2 matches at 8 bases. The CDR3 spans 15 residues. Germline lookup yields CDR1 SGHNT and CDR2 YYREEE (reference sequence). J was trimmed by 4 bases and V by 0 bases; bases with no gene match: 2.